The 15 T cell receptor beta chains listed next were all sequenced from one sample in a study of low-dose radiotherapy and immunotherapy resistance in tumors. The time point denotes: before trial treatment. Priming of first-strand cDNA relied on TRAV- and TRBV-specific primers (covering alpha and beta chains). A 20-cycle PCR with a constant-region primer and V-primer adapter amplified TCRs. One entry per CDR3 protein results from TCRdb running MiXCR on the reads. The sample lists over 70,000 distinct CDR3 sequences, 30% to 40% occurring once. The specimen comprised PBMCs, sampled before treatment. These receptors all stem from a female donor with ovarian cancer.

Ten or more counts support this clonotype. V gene TRBV5-1 combines with J gene TRBJ2-3, with D perhaps TRBD2 (5 bases). Germline CDR1 and CDR2: SGHRS and YFSETQ. This CDR3 is built from 14 residues. The V end was cut by 4 bases, the J end by 0 bases, with 9 bases between. The CDR3 is CASSRWTSTDTQYF. The CDR3 DNA reads TGCGCCAGCAGCCGCTGGACTAGCACAGATACGCAGTATTTT.

This clonotype was detected ten times or more. The chain links TRBV19 to TRBJ2-7; maybe TRBD2 (5 bases). The CDR3 runs to 14 residues. V lost 3 bases and J lost 4, with 13 bases in between. Germline CDR1 and CDR2: LNHDA and SQIVND (reference sequence). The CDR3 nucleotides read TGTGCCAGTAGTATCGGAGTAGCGCGGTACGAGCAGTACTTC. This encodes CASSIGVARYEQYF.

This clonotype was seen only once. The chain uses TRBV5-1 and TRBJ1-1, with D uncertain. The V end lost 4 bases, the J end lost 0 bases, and 19 bases lay between the germline ends. This CDR3 contains 17 residues. Per germline, CDR1 SGHRS and CDR2 YFSETQ. The CDR3 loop is CASSIMPTAYMNTEAFF. CDR3 DNA sequence: TGCGCCAGCAGCATAATGCCGACGGCGTATATGAACACTGAAGCTTTCTTT.

This clonotype was counted many times. The chain couples TRBV7-9 to TRBJ1-1; the D gene is possibly TRBD1 (6 bases). CDR3 length: 17 residues. Looked up from germline, CDR1 is SEHNR and CDR2 is FQNEAQ (reference sequence). V gave up 7 bases and J gave up 0 bases, with 21 bases separating them. CDR3 in DNA: TGTGCCAGCACCCGAGTGGACAGCTCGAAGCTGAACACTGAAGCTTTCTTT. As protein: CASTRVDSSKLNTEAFF.

The chain links TRBV6-6 to TRBJ1-5, with TRBD1 as a possible D gene (6 bases). Trimming stripped 5 bases from V and 9 bases from J, with 17 bases between. The CDR3 is 14 amino acids. The germline V gene has CDR1 MNHNY and CDR2 SVGAGI (reference sequence). CDR3 region: CASSEDGQSGPQHF. CDR3 nucleotide sequence: TGTGCCAGCAGTGAGGACGGACAGTCCGGGCCCCAGCATTTT.

The table lists this clonotype with many counts. The V call is TRBV2, the J call TRBJ2-4, with 13 bases that match TRBD2. Per germline, CDR1 SNHLY and CDR2 FYNNEI. J lost 0 bases, V lost 1 base, and 6 bases had no gene match. This CDR3 comprises 19 residues. DNA for the CDR3: TGTGCCAGCAGTGAAGGGACTAGCGGGGGCCTGTTAGCCAAAAACATTCAGTACTTC. This codes for CASSEGTSGGLLAKNIQYF. The full variable domain, in which reference TRBV2 and TRBJ2-4 provide the parts outside the CDR3, is EPEVTQTPSHQVTQMGQEVILRCVPISNHLYFYWYRQILGQKVEFLVSFYNNEISEKSEIFDDQFSVERPDGSNFTLKIRSTKLEDSAMYFCASSEGTSGGLLAKNIQYFGAGTRLSVL.

There are a few counts of this clonotype. The CDR3 sequence is CASSLRSGGHYEQYF. The CDR3 coding sequence is TGTGCCAGCAGCTTACGTAGCGGGGGACACTACGAGCAGTACTTC. The rearrangement joins TRBV7-2 to TRBJ2-7; 9 bases align to TRBD2. The V and J ends lost 2 bases and 3 bases, in that order; junction bases with no gene match: 5. The CDR3 totals 15 residues. Germline CDR1 reads SGHTA; CDR2 reads FQGNSA.

This clonotype was seen many times. The chain has TRBV14 and TRBJ2-1; D is undetermined. The CDR3 is 15 amino acids. Germline-derived CDR1 and CDR2 are SGHDN and FVKESK. V lost 2 bases and J lost 1, with 9 bases in between. Written as DNA, the CDR3 is TGTGCCAGCAGCCAACAGAGATTATCCTACAATGAGCAGTTCTTC. This sequence encodes CASSQQRLSYNEQFF.

V usage is TRBV28 and J usage is TRBJ2-7; D remains unclear. CDR1 MDHEN and CDR2 SYDVKM come from the germline V gene. The V end was cut by 6 bases, the J end by 2 bases, with 11 bases between. The CDR3 length is 13 residues. The CDR3 DNA reads TGTGCCAGCAGCCGCGGCGGCCCCTACGAGCAGTACTTC. This gives the protein CASSRGGPYEQYF.

This clonotype has ten or more counts. This chain uses TRBV27 with TRBJ1-5; no reliable D call. From germline, CDR1 is MNHEY and CDR2 SMNVEV (reference sequence). Trimming took off 2 bases at V and 1 base at J, with 9 bases between the two ends. There are 15 residues in the CDR3. CDR3 loop: CASSLRFGSNQPQHF. The CDR3 coding sequence is TGTGCCAGCAGTTTAAGGTTCGGGAGCAATCAGCCCCAGCATTTT.

This clonotype turned up a few times. The J gene is TRBJ1-4, the V gene TRBV20-1; D is unresolved. The CDR3 spans 11 residues. The germline V and J ends were trimmed by 3 bases and 7 bases, with 6 bases remaining between them. Per germline, CDR1 DFQATT and CDR2 SNEGSKA (reference sequence). This chain's CDR3 is CSASIFEKLFF. As DNA, the CDR3 is TGCAGTGCTAGCATCTTTGAAAAACTGTTTTTT.

The chain employs TRBV29-1 and TRBJ2-5; D gene ambiguous. Looked up from germline, CDR1 is SQVTM and CDR2 is ANQGSEA. The CDR3 has 15 residues. The ends were cut back, 6 bases at V and 1 base at J, with 18 bases in the middle. CDR3 bases: TGCAGCGTCCGGTACTTTATGACGGCCCAAGAGACCCAGTACTTC. Protein product: CSVRYFMTAQETQYF.

This clonotype has at least ten counts. The V call is TRBV10-3, the J call TRBJ2-2; tentatively, D is TRBD1 (6 bases). The V and J ends lost 6 bases and 4 bases respectively, with 24 bases between them. The CDR3 runs to 18 residues. Germline-derived CDR1 and CDR2 are ENHRY and SYGVKD. The CDR3 DNA sequence: TGTGCCATCAGGGACATCGTCCGGGACAAGGGTTTCACCGGGGAGCTGTTTTTT. Protein: CAIRDIVRDKGFTGELFF.

This clonotype was counted at least ten times. The V gene is TRBV12-3 or TRBV12-4, the J gene TRBJ1-3; D might be TRBD1 (5 bases). Trimming removed 8 bases from V and 2 bases from J, with 19 bases in between. CDR3 size: 16 residues. CDR3 nucleotides: TGTGCCAGCGTCTCGGTGGGGGGACTAGCTGGAAACACCATATATTTT. This encodes CASVSVGGLAGNTIYF.

This clonotype came up many times. The genes are TRBV14 and TRBJ2-2; no firm D call. Trimming cost V 3 bases and J 1 base, with 6 bases left between them. Germline assignment: CDR1 SGHDN and CDR2 FVKESK. The CDR3 has 14 amino acids. CDR3 amino acids: CASSQTGNTGELFF. CDR3 nucleotides: TGTGCCAGCAGCCAGACGGGGAACACCGGGGAGCTGTTTTTT. Complete variable domain (other parts from reference TRBV14 and TRBJ2-2): EAGVTQFPSHSVIEKGQTVTLRCDPISGHDNLYWYRRVMGKEIKFLLHFVKESKQDESGMPNNRFLAERTGGTYSTLKVQPAELEDSGVYFCASSQTGNTGELFFGEGSRLTVL.